These 3 T cell receptor beta chains share one sample of origin, sequenced in a study of PD-1 blockade in classical Hodgkin lymphoma. The data were produced by immunoSEQ multiplex PCR, yet TCRdb's version contains in-frame clones alone and is incomplete. The sample lists under 95,000 clones, about 93% occurring once. After autologous stem cell transplantation all patients relapsed, and prior brentuximab vedotin exposure differed between cohorts. The source material was peripheral blood mononuclear cells (PBMCs), sampled at baseline. These receptors were taken from a human donor with classical Hodgkin lymphoma.

V is TRBV10-3 and J is TRBJ2-5; no firm D call. Germline CDR1 and CDR2: ENHRY and SYGVKD. The CDR3 length is 11 residues. The V and J ends lost 6 bases and 2 bases respectively, with 4 bases between them. The CDR3 sequence: CAIRIQETQYF. The DNA for the CDR3 is TGTGCCATCAGGATACAAGAGACCCAGTACTTC.

The chain links TRBV4-1 to TRBJ2-5; D may correspond to TRBD1 or TRBD2 (5 bases each). Per germline, CDR1 MGHRA and CDR2 YSYEKL. This CDR3 spans 15 amino acids. Trimming shortened V by 1 base and J by 5 bases, and 14 bases separated the two germline ends. The CDR3 bases are TGCGCCAGCAGCCAAGGTGACCGCTGGGGGGAGACCCAGTACTTC. It encodes CASSQGDRWGETQYF.

The V gene is TRBV5-1, the J gene TRBJ2-7, with 10 bases aligning to TRBD1. This CDR3 comprises 14 residues. Germline CDR1 SGHRS, CDR2 YFSETQ. V lost 3 bases, J lost 4 bases, and 4 bases stayed unmatched. For the CDR3, the DNA is TGCGCCAGCAGCTCGACAGGGGGCGGATACGAGCAGTACTTC. This codes for CASSSTGGGYEQYF.